The 32 T cell receptor beta chains below were found in one sample sequenced in a study of shared clonotypes between healthy human individuals. Cells designated naive CD8 were CD45RO-negative and were positively selected for CCR7, with terminally differentiated effector memory CD45RA+ cells excluded. Produced via immunoSEQ multiplex PCR; TCRdb's table is partial and in-frame only. The sample yields about 1,800,000 clones, roughly 95% seen once. The sequencing sample was made of naive CD8+ T cells sorted from blood. The origin of the receptors is a man younger than 35 in good health.

A few counts support this clone. This chain connects TRBV25-1 to TRBJ1-6; unclear D gene. Looked up from germline, CDR1 is MGHDK and CDR2 is SYGVNS. With 3 bases removed from V and 5 bases from J, the gap between germline ends came to 17 bases. This CDR3 comprises 17 residues. CDR3 sequence: CASSDRGEKVHNSPLHF. CDR3 sequence (DNA): TGTGCCAGCAGTGACCGTGGGGAGAAGGTCCATAATTCACCCCTCCACTTT.

The chain employs TRBV13 and TRBJ1-1; D ambiguous. Germline V gives CDR1 PRHDT, CDR2 FYEKMQ (reference sequence). The length of the CDR3 is 13 residues. V lost 0 bases and J 4 bases, leaving 6 bases between the germline ends. This chain's CDR3 is CASSLGVGTEAFF. The CDR3 DNA sequence: TGTGCCAGCAGCTTAGGGGTTGGCACTGAAGCTTTCTTT. The variable domain in full, with the rest retrieved from reference TRBV13 and TRBJ1-1, is AAGVIQSPRHLIKEKRETATLKCYPIPRHDTVYWYQQGPGQDPQFLISFYEKMQSDKGSIPDRFSAQQFSDYHSELNMSSLELGDSALYFCASSLGVGTEAFFGQGTRLTVV.

There are many counts of this clone. The chain has TRBV6-1 and TRBJ1-2, with D possibly TRBD1 on 6 matching bases. Trimming cost V 2 bases and J 5 bases, with 21 bases left between them. The germline gives CDR1 MNHNS, CDR2 SASEGT. The CDR3 is 17 residues long. CDR3 in amino acids: CASSEIEQGGVGYGYTF. The CDR3 DNA reads TGTGCCAGCAGTGAAATCGAACAGGGAGGGGTCGGGTATGGCTACACCTTC.

The chain uses TRBV13 and TRBJ1-1; weak D call: TRBD1 (5 bases). The V end lost 7 bases, the J end lost 3 bases, and 15 bases lay between the germline ends. This CDR3 contains 14 residues. The germline V gene encodes CDR1 PRHDT and CDR2 FYEKMQ (reference sequence). The CDR3 sequence is CASKPRDLYTEAFF. The CDR3, as DNA: TGTGCCAGCAAACCCCGGGACCTATACACTGAAGCTTTCTTT.

Concerning this clone itself: The same CDR3 can be traced to other DNA sequences in this sample. The gene calls are TRBV5-1 and TRBJ2-1; a possible D gene is TRBD2 (5 bases). CDR1 SGHRS and CDR2 YFSETQ come from the germline V gene. The CDR3 extends over 13 amino acids. Between the trimmed V and J ends, which lost 1 base and 4 bases, there was a span of 6 bases. The CDR3 DNA sequence: TGCGCCAGCAGCTTGACGGGATACAATGAGCAGTTCTTC. Amino acids: CASSLTGYNEQFF.

V and J are TRBV12-5 and TRBJ1-5; TRBD1 is a possible D gene (5 bases). This CDR3 region has 15 residues. Germline lookup yields CDR1 LGHNT and CDR2 FRNRAP. Trimming cost V 6 bases and J 4 bases, with 16 bases left between them. Here the CDR3 reads CASGPGDVQNQPQHF. The CDR3 DNA follows: TGTGCTAGTGGCCCCGGGGACGTTCAAAATCAGCCCCAGCATTTT.

Of note for this clone: The same CDR3 arises from other DNA sequences in this sample as well. The V call is TRBV7-2, the J call TRBJ2-1; 8 nucleotides line up with TRBD2. The CDR3 totals 15 residues. V trimming: 1 base; J trimming: 4 bases; junction bases outside the gene matches: 3. Germline-derived CDR1 and CDR2 are SGHTA and FQGNSA. CDR3 sequence (DNA): TGTGCCAGCAGCTTAGTAGCGGGACCTTACAATGAGCAGTTCTTC. This codes for CASSLVAGPYNEQFF.

This clone was picked up one time. The V gene is TRBV27, the J gene TRBJ2-7; D call uncertain. The CDR3 is 15 residues long. Trimming took off 0 bases at V and 7 bases at J, with 16 bases between the two ends. CDR1 is MNHEY and CDR2 is SMNVEV in the germline V gene (reference sequence). The CDR3 is CASSLSTTLLGEQYF. In DNA, the CDR3 is TGTGCCAGCAGTTTATCGACAACCTTACTGGGGGAGCAGTACTTC.

This chain joins TRBV9 and TRBJ2-7; D uncertain. The CDR3 sequence is 16 residues long. V dropped 3 bases and J dropped 5 bases, with 21 bases sitting between them. The V gene's germline CDR1 is SGDLS and CDR2 YYNGEE. CDR3: CASSAKGTYANHEQYF. The CDR3 DNA is TGTGCCAGCAGCGCCAAAGGTACCTACGCAAATCACGAGCAGTACTTC.

The V call is TRBV13, the J call TRBJ2-7; TRBD1 matches 9 bases. Germline assignment: CDR1 PRHDT and CDR2 FYEKMQ (reference sequence). Losses at the gene ends were 5 bases for V and 3 bases for J; bases not matched to a gene: 8. The CDR3 extends over 15 amino acids. This chain's CDR3 is CASSLGDRAIYEQYF. CDR3 bases: TGTGCCAGCAGCCTGGGGGACAGGGCCATCTACGAGCAGTACTTC.

The chain has TRBV19 and TRBJ1-5, with 9 bases aligning to TRBD1. The trim removed 8 bases at V and 3 bases at J, leaving 8 bases unmatched. The germline gives CDR1 LNHDA, CDR2 SQIVND (reference sequence). The CDR3 has 15 residues. DNA for the CDR3: TGTGCCAGTGAGTTCGGGACAGGGAACAATCAGCCCCAGCATTTT. Protein: CASEFGTGNNQPQHF.

This clone appeared once. The gene calls are TRBV4-1 and TRBJ2-1, with D possibly TRBD2 on 6 matching bases. The germline gives CDR1 MGHRA, CDR2 YSYEKL. Trimming pared 3 bases from V and 3 bases from J, leaving 18 bases between. This CDR3 contains 17 residues. CDR3: CASSQRGGDLYYNEQFF. The CDR3, as DNA: TGCGCCAGCAGCCAGAGGGGCGGGGACCTGTACTACAATGAGCAGTTCTTC.

The chain carries TRBV11-2 and TRBJ2-5; D may match TRBD1 or TRBD2 (6 bases each). Looked up from germline, CDR1 is SGHAT and CDR2 is FQNNGV. V dropped 0 bases and J dropped 0 bases, with 11 bases sitting between them. There are 16 residues in the CDR3. The CDR3 sequence is CASSLDRGEYQETQYF. CDR3 coding DNA: TGTGCCAGCAGCTTAGATAGGGGGGAGTACCAAGAGACCCAGTACTTC.

For this clone: Other DNA sequences within the sample encode an identical CDR3. J is TRBJ1-2 and V is TRBV27; D unresolved. CDR3 length: 13 residues. CDR1 is MNHEY, CDR2 SMNVEV, per germline (reference sequence). V lost 0 bases and J lost 2, with 4 bases in between. CDR3 DNA sequence: TGTGCCAGCAGTTTATCGCCCAACTATGGCTACACCTTC. Protein product: CASSLSPNYGYTF.

J is TRBJ2-7 and V is TRBV6-1, with 8 bases fitting TRBD1. Trimming cost V 4 bases and J 5 bases; bases outside gene matches: 4. The CDR3 contains 13 residues. CDR1 MNHNS and CDR2 SASEGT come from the germline V gene. In DNA form, the CDR3 reads TGTGCCAGCAGTGGACAGGGGATCGACGAGCAGTACTTC. This translates into CASSGQGIDEQYF.

The chain uses TRBV5-1 and TRBJ1-1; tentative D call: TRBD1 (5 bases). Trimming took off 4 bases at V and 2 bases at J, with 15 bases between the two ends. From germline, CDR1 is SGHRS and CDR2 YFSETQ. The CDR3 covers 15 residues. For the CDR3, the DNA is TGCGCCAGCAGCCACGAGTTGGGGCCCAACACTGAAGCTTTCTTT. It codes for CASSHELGPNTEAFF.

J is TRBJ2-7 and V is TRBV27, with 8 bases matching TRBD1. With V trimmed by 3 bases and J by 3 bases, 7 bases remained unmatched. This CDR3 spans 15 amino acids. Looked up from germline, CDR1 is MNHEY and CDR2 is SMNVEV (reference sequence). DNA of the CDR3: TGTGCCAGCAGTTTTGGGCAGGGGGCGAACTACGAGCAGTACTTC. Translated: CASSFGQGANYEQYF.

The chain combines TRBV11-2 with TRBJ2-6; TRBD1 agrees at 7 bases. Per germline, CDR1 SGHAT and CDR2 FQNNGV. Losses at the gene ends were 1 base for V and 2 bases for J; bases not matched to a gene: 5. This CDR3 comprises 17 residues. The CDR3 spells CASSLGGGRTGANVLTF. In nucleotides, the CDR3 is TGTGCCAGCAGCTTAGGAGGGGGCAGAACTGGGGCCAACGTCCTGACTTTC. Looking up the rest from reference TRBV11-2 and TRBJ2-6 gives the full variable domain: EAGVAQSPRYKIIEKRQSVAFWCNPISGHATLYWYQQILGQGPKLLIQFQNNGVVDDSQLPKDRFSAERLKGVDSTLKIQPAKLEDSAVYLCASSLGGGRTGANVLTFGAGSRLTVL.

The chain links TRBV5-6 to TRBJ1-6; perhaps TRBD1 as D (5 bases). Germline lookup yields CDR1 SGHDT and CDR2 YYEEEE. The CDR3 loop spans 15 amino acids. V lost 0 bases and J lost 8, with 12 bases in between. This CDR3 reads CASSLADKLDSPLHF. The CDR3 DNA reads as TGTGCCAGCAGCTTGGCGGACAAGCTGGATTCACCCCTCCACTTT.

About this clone itself: In the same sample, other DNA sequences code for this CDR3. The CDR3 DNA reads as TGTGCCAGTAGTATTGCGAACACCGGGGAGCTGTTTTTT. Amino acid sequence: CASSIANTGELFF. This chain joins TRBV19 and TRBJ2-2; D unclear. CDR3 length equals 13 residues. Trimming removed 3 bases from V and 0 bases from J, with 2 bases in between. Germline CDR1 is LNHDA and CDR2 is SQIVND (reference sequence).

The chain has TRBV6-5 and TRBJ2-7; no clear D. Trimming removed 7 bases at V and 3 bases at J, with 10 bases between. This CDR3 contains 12 residues. Germline V CDR1 and CDR2: MNHEY, SVGAGI. The chain's CDR3 is CASTDESYEQYF. In nucleotides, the CDR3 is TGTGCCAGCACCGACGAAAGCTACGAGCAGTACTTC.

The chain uses TRBV10-3 and TRBJ1-1, with D perhaps TRBD1 (6 bases). The V gene lost 4 bases and the J gene lost 1 base, with 13 bases spanning the gap. This CDR3 contains 15 residues. CDR1 is ENHRY, CDR2 SYGVKD, per germline. For the CDR3, the DNA is TGTGCCATCAGTGGAGGGGGGTCTACGAACACTGAAGCTTTCTTT. Encoded protein: CAISGGGSTNTEAFF.

This clone was seen only once. The same CDR3 arises from other DNA sequences in this sample as well. The rearrangement joins TRBV4-1 to TRBJ2-7; weak D call: TRBD1 (6 bases). V was pared by 0 bases and J by 6 bases, with 9 bases between. The length of the CDR3 is 13 residues. Per germline, CDR1 MGHRA and CDR2 YSYEKL. The chain's CDR3 is CASSQDRGAEQYF. In DNA, the CDR3 is TGCGCCAGCAGCCAAGACAGGGGCGCCGAGCAGTACTTC.

V usage is TRBV5-5 and J usage is TRBJ2-2, with 7 bases that match TRBD2. The V gene's germline CDR1 is SGHKS and CDR2 YYEKEE (reference sequence). CDR3 length: 15 amino acids. With V trimmed by 6 bases and J by 0 bases, 5 bases remained unmatched. The CDR3 DNA reads TGTGCCAGCAACAGCGGGACCACGAACACCGGGGAGCTGTTTTTT. Protein sequence: CASNSGTTNTGELFF.

This clone was picked up a small number of times. This sample also contains other DNA sequences that code for the same CDR3. The chain joins TRBV5-4 to TRBJ2-3; D is unresolved. The CDR3 runs 11 residues. With 2 bases removed from V and 3 bases from J, the gap between germline ends came to 1 base. The V gene's germline CDR1 is SGHNT and CDR2 YYREEE (reference sequence). Here the CDR3 reads CASSFTDTQYF. The CDR3 nucleotides read TGTGCCAGCAGCTTTACAGATACGCAGTATTTT.

The DNA of the CDR3 is TGTGCCAGCAGTTTATACGGGGTGGGACTGAACACTGAAGCTTTCTTT. It specifies CASSLYGVGLNTEAFF. The chain recombines TRBV27 with TRBJ1-1; a weak D match, TRBD1 (5 bases). The germline V and J ends were trimmed by 1 base and 0 bases, with 12 bases remaining between them. In germline, CDR1 is MNHEY, CDR2 SMNVEV (reference sequence). CDR3 size: 16 residues.

In regard to this clone: One junction end does not reproduce the germline sequence, and a read error may be involved. The V and J genes are TRBV29-1 and TRBJ1-2; TRBD1 matches at 7 bases. The CDR3 covers 14 residues. Germline CDR1 and CDR2: SQVTM and ANQGSEA. DNA for the CDR3: TGCAGCGTGGCCACAGGGGTTTCTAACGATGGCTACACCTTC. Its translation is CSVATGVSNDGYTF. Together with reference TRBV29-1 and TRBJ1-2, the CDR3 gives the full variable domain: SAVISQKPSRDICQRGTSLTIQCQVDSQVTMMFWYRQQPGQSLTLIATANQGSEATYESGFVIDKFPISRPNLTFSTLTVSNMSPEDSSIYLCSVATGVSNDGYTFGSGTRLTVV.

The J gene is TRBJ1-1, the V gene TRBV6-5; D might be TRBD1 (6 bases). The CDR3 length is 16 residues. From germline, CDR1 is MNHEY and CDR2 SVGAGI. V lost 0 bases and J lost 0, with 11 bases in between. The DNA of the CDR3 is TGTGCCAGCAGTTACTCGATGGGACACCTGAACACTGAAGCTTTCTTT. Translated, it gives CASSYSMGHLNTEAFF.

V is TRBV11-3 and J is TRBJ2-3; TRBD1 agrees at 7 bases. Germline CDR1 SGHNT, CDR2 YENEEA. The trim removed 3 bases at V and 7 bases at J, leaving 1 base unmatched. The CDR3 covers 12 residues. CDR3 DNA: TGTGCCAGCAGCTTGGACAGGTATACGCAGTATTTT. It encodes CASSLDRYTQYF.

The chain links TRBV29-1 to TRBJ2-5; TRBD2 matches at 9 bases. Germline CDR1 SQVTM, CDR2 ANQGSEA. CDR3 length: 14 residues. Trimming cost V 1 base and J 5 bases; bases outside gene matches: 5. In DNA form, the CDR3 reads TGCAGCGTTGAAGTAGCGGGGGCTGGGGAGACCCAGTACTTC. As protein: CSVEVAGAGETQYF.

About this clone: Other DNA variants within this sample encode the same CDR3. This chain joins TRBV19 and TRBJ1-6; 8 bases are shared with TRBD1. The germline V gene encodes CDR1 LNHDA and CDR2 SQIVND (reference sequence). After removal of 9 bases from V and 4 bases from J, the junction contained 5 bases not matched to a gene. This CDR3 contains 14 residues. In DNA form, the CDR3 reads TGTGCCAGCGCGGACAGGGCTTATAATTCACCCCTCCACTTT. Encoded protein: CASADRAYNSPLHF.

This sequence joins TRBV19 and TRBJ1-2, with 9 bases lining up with TRBD1. CDR3 length: 16 amino acids. The trim removed 0 bases at V and 7 bases at J, leaving 9 bases unmatched. CDR1 LNHDA and CDR2 SQIVND come from the germline V gene (reference sequence). CDR3 bases: TGTGCCAGTAGTATAGATAGAACGGACAGGGGTGCTGGCTACACCTTC. It yields the protein CASSIDRTDRGAGYTF.